The rows below give T cell receptor beta chains drawn from one sample of a study of beta chain features in type 1 diabetes. The protocol was immunoSEQ multiplex PCR, while the TCRdb copy is restricted to in-frame clones and leaves out a portion. The sample contains hundreds of thousands of clones, around an eighth of which appear only once. The sample consisted of naive CD4+ T cells from blood. Source of these receptors: a man aged 18 to 35 with type 1 diabetes. Each CDR3 is given with its conserved first and last residue.

V,J,CDR3
TRBV7-9,TRBJ2-1,CASSNRDNSYNEQFF
TRBV7-2,TRBJ2-7,CASSEARGMQYF
TRBV18,TRBJ2-3,CASSPRTGGTDTQYF
TRBV9,TRBJ1-2,CASSVLAGKGYTF
TRBV4-2,TRBJ2-1,CASSQDAGAASYNEQFF
TRBV11-3,TRBJ2-4,CASSFAAGRGNIQYF
TRBV19,TRBJ2-5,CASSLDGKETQYF
TRBV28,TRBJ2-3,CASSPQGGSTDTQYF
TRBV29-1,TRBJ2-7,CSVGQGARTYEQYF
TRBV7-6,TRBJ2-7,CASSLVDSDSSYEQYF
TRBV2,TRBJ1-2,CASSEGGNYGYTF
TRBV5-1,TRBJ1-2,CASSIGTAEFYGYTF
TRBV7-9,TRBJ2-7,CASSLGRSHNYEQYF
TRBV7-9,TRBJ1-2,CASSLEPGVGYTF
TRBV7-2,TRBJ1-1,CASSLVGMNTEAFF
TRBV30,TRBJ1-1,CAWKRIQRGNTEAFF
TRBV10-3,TRBJ2-6,CAISDKGHFFSGANVLTF
TRBV13,TRBJ2-7,CASRVTGTDYEQYF
TRBV5-1,TRBJ2-3,CASREHTDTQYF
TRBV19,TRBJ2-7,CASSTPSGSSYEQYF
TRBV29-1,TRBJ1-1,CSADRDWNTEAFF
TRBV2,TRBJ1-2,CASLPDVDYGYTF
TRBV30,TRBJ2-7,CAWSAYRGEQYF
TRBV5-1,TRBJ2-2,CASSLGTGVTGELFF
TRBV6-5,TRBJ1-4,CASSSRRDRVEKLFF
TRBV18,TRBJ2-7,CASSPPVYNEQYF
TRBV9,TRBJ1-3,CASSVAGAGNTIYF
TRBV4-3,TRBJ2-1,CASSPNPLAVEQFF
TRBV4-1,TRBJ1-4,CASSQVLSIGFNEKLFF
TRBV9,TRBJ2-2,CASSVAGLVNTGELFF
TRBV4-2,TRBJ2-3,CASSPSGGPTDTQYF